This passage covers 6 T cell receptor beta chains from one sample sequenced in a study of post-analysis software for immune sequencing data. Study-level findings and limits: TRBV5-6, TRBV5-1 and TRBV20-1 belonged to a set of roughly 5 TRBV segments that were more frequent in patients than controls.

What these receptors recognize is not known. Sequencing libraries made from TCR beta cDNA carried unique molecular identifiers. One entry per CDR3 protein results from TCRdb running MiXCR on the PCR reads. The sample contains roughly 620,000 distinct CDR3 sequences, roughly two fifths of which appear only once. The sequenced material came from blood. These TCRs come from a girl aged 10 to 17 with multiple sclerosis.

The chain couples TRBV6-5 to TRBJ2-5; TRBD1 matches 11 bases. This CDR3 comprises 16 residues. V trimming: 2 bases; J trimming: 4 bases; junction bases outside the gene matches: 6. Germline assignment: CDR1 MNHEY and CDR2 SVGAGI. The CDR3 coding sequence is TGTGCCAGCAGTTACCTTGGACAGGGGGCGCGAGAGACCCAGTACTTC. Encoded protein: CASSYLGQGARETQYF.

V gene TRBV29-1 combines with J gene TRBJ1-2; D remains unclear. V gave up 5 bases and J gave up 5 bases, with 9 bases separating them. CDR3 length: 11 residues. CDR1 is SQVTM and CDR2 is ANQGSEA in the germline V gene. The CDR3 here is CSVRWSYGYTF. The CDR3 DNA sequence: TGCAGCGTTAGGTGGAGTTATGGCTACACCTTC.

This clonotype has a handful of counts. The V call is TRBV12-3 or TRBV12-4, the J call TRBJ2-1; 8 nucleotides match TRBD2. V dropped 1 base and J dropped 6; count of bases not matched to a gene: 5. There are 15 residues in the CDR3. The CDR3 DNA reads TGTGCCAGCAGTTTAGTCGTAGCGGGAACCAATGAGCAGTTCTTC. Its translation is CASSLVVAGTNEQFF.

The rearrangement links TRBV5-5 to TRBJ1-2; tentative D call: TRBD1 (5 bases). Germline V lookup: CDR1 SGHKS, CDR2 YYEKEE (reference sequence). Trimming took 0 bases from V and 2 from J, leaving 11 bases between them. The CDR3 covers 15 residues. The CDR3 protein is CASSLDGALNYGYTF. The DNA of the CDR3 is TGTGCCAGCAGCTTGGACGGGGCTCTGAACTATGGCTACACCTTC.

This sequence joins TRBV29-1 and TRBJ1-2; D ambiguous. V lost 8 bases and J 7 bases, leaving 20 bases between the germline ends. The germline CDR1 and CDR2 sequences are SQVTM and ANQGSEA. This CDR3 is 13 amino acids long. CDR3 DNA: TGCAGCCTCAGACGCGCTGAAGGGCTTGGCTACACCTTC. It yields the protein CSLRRAEGLGYTF. Full variable domain (outside the CDR3, taken from reference TRBV29-1 and TRBJ1-2): SAVISQKPSRDICQRGTSLTIQCQVDSQVTMMFWYRQQPGQSLTLIATANQGSEATYESGFVIDKFPISRPNLTFSTLTVSNMSPEDSSIYLCSLRRAEGLGYTFGSGTRLTVV.

The J gene is TRBJ1-2, the V gene TRBV27; 8 bases map to TRBD1. Per the germline V gene, CDR1 is MNHEY and CDR2 is SMNVEV (reference sequence). CDR3 size: 15 residues. The V and J ends lost 5 bases and 3 bases, in that order; junction bases with no gene match: 8. The CDR3 loop is CASSPRTGNDYGYTF. CDR3 DNA: TGTGCCAGCAGTCCCAGGACAGGGAATGACTATGGCTACACCTTC.